These 32 T cell receptor beta chains originate from one sample sequenced in a study of T cell repertoires in ileal Crohn's disease. Time point: neoterminal ileum biopsy at postoperative endoscopy, about 6 months after surgery. This table comes from immunoSEQ multiplex PCR, and its TCRdb copy is limited to in-frame clones, with some not included. Of more than 10,000 clones detected, roughly 80% appear once; the ten largest clones hold approximately 16%. The material sequenced was ileal tissue. Every receptor here comes from an adult with Crohn's disease.

The J gene is TRBJ2-2, the V gene TRBV9, with TRBD2 matching over 7 bases. V trimming: 3 bases; J trimming: 5 bases; junction bases outside the gene matches: 7. The CDR3 has 15 amino acids. Germline values: CDR1 SGDLS, CDR2 YYNGEE. The CDR3 loop reads CASSARTSLTGELFF. DNA of the CDR3: TGTGCCAGCAGCGCCCGGACTAGTCTTACCGGGGAGCTGTTTTTT.

This rearrangement joins TRBV6-5 to TRBJ1-1, with 11 bases identical to TRBD1. The length of the CDR3 is 15 residues. The V gene end was trimmed by 6 bases and the J gene end by 6 bases; junction bases not matched to a gene: 9. Germline V gene data show CDR1 as MNHEY and CDR2 as SVGAGI. The CDR3 loop is CASSQPGDRGAEAFF. Written as DNA, the CDR3 is TGTGCCAGCAGCCAACCCGGGGACAGGGGGGCTGAAGCTTTCTTT.

In its sample, this clone was seen a few times. This chain connects TRBV7-9 to TRBJ1-1; the D gene is possibly TRBD1 (6 bases). The CDR3 runs to 14 residues. Trimming stripped 2 bases from V and 5 bases from J, with 12 bases between. Germline CDR1 SEHNR, CDR2 FQNEAQ (reference sequence). CDR3 loop: CASSLQQGNTEAFF. The CDR3 DNA is TGTGCCAGCAGCTTACAACAGGGTAATACTGAAGCTTTCTTT. Looking up the rest from reference TRBV7-9 and TRBJ1-1 gives the full variable domain: DTGVSQNPRHKITKRGQNVTFRCDPISEHNRLYWYRQTLGQGPEFLTYFQNEAQLEKSRLLSDRFSAERPKGSFSTLEIQRTEQGDSAMYLCASSLQQGNTEAFFGQGTRLTVV.

J is TRBJ1-5 and V is TRBV7-2; D gene unclear. The germline V gene encodes CDR1 SGHTA and CDR2 FQGNSA. This CDR3 has 14 residues. V was shortened by 1 base and J by 11 bases, with 15 bases between the two germline ends. The DNA of the CDR3 is TGTGCCAGCAGCTTAGTGGGAGGACCATGGGCCCAGCATTTT. Its protein product is CASSLVGGPWAQHF.

In this sample, this clone turned up once. The rearrangement links TRBV11-2 to TRBJ2-5; D is perhaps TRBD2 (6 bases). The end of the DNA is better explained by TRBJ2-7, so the J call may be wrong. Germline CDR1 and CDR2: SGHAT and FQNNGV. The CDR3 has 13 residues. The CDR3 DNA follows: TGTGCCAGCAGCTTAGTCCGGGGGTACGAGCAGTACTTC. It yields the protein CASSLVRGYEQYF.

This rearrangement joins TRBV2 to TRBJ2-5; 10 nucleotides match TRBD1. The J call may be incorrect, as the DNA end agrees better with TRBJ2-7. This CDR3 contains 13 residues. Germline CDR1 is SNHLY and CDR2 is FYNNEI. CDR3 coding DNA: TGTGCCAGCAGAGGGACAGGGGTCTACGAGCAGTACTTC. Its protein product is CASRGTGVYEQYF.

In its sample, this clone was seen a few times. The rearrangement uses TRBV5-6 and TRBJ1-2; unclear D gene. The germline V and J ends were trimmed by 1 base and 0 bases, with 7 bases remaining between them. The CDR3 has 14 residues. Germline values: CDR1 SGHDT, CDR2 YYEEEE. This chain's CDR3 is CASSLFTPNYGYTF. DNA of the CDR3: TGTGCCAGCAGCTTGTTCACTCCTAACTATGGCTACACCTTC.

This chain joins TRBV5-4 and TRBJ2-7, with 10 bases matching TRBD1. There are 15 residues in the CDR3. The germline CDR1 and CDR2 sequences are SGHNT and YYREEE (reference sequence). V trimming: 3 bases; J trimming: 5 bases; junction bases outside the gene matches: 8. The CDR3 loop is CASSSLGQGGDEQYF. The CDR3 DNA reads as TGTGCCAGCAGCTCACTAGGACAGGGGGGCGACGAGCAGTACTTC. Full variable domain (missing parts from reference TRBV5-4 and TRBJ2-7): ETGVTQSPTHLIKTRGQQVTLRCSSQSGHNTVSWYQQALGQGPQFIFQYYREEENGRGNFPPRFSGLQFPNYSSELNVNALELDDSALYLCASSSLGQGGDEQYFGPGTRLTVT.

The genes are TRBV28 and TRBJ2-7, with TRBD1 identical over 7 bases. J was trimmed by 9 bases and V by 1 base; bases with no gene match: 9. The CDR3 totals 14 residues. Germline CDR1 and CDR2: MDHEN and SYDVKM. The CDR3 is CASSLLDREIAQYF. The CDR3 DNA sequence: TGTGCCAGCAGTTTATTAGACAGGGAAATAGCGCAGTACTTC.

The rearrangement links TRBV19 to TRBJ2-1; 12 bases fit TRBD2. After removal of 1 base from V and 4 bases from J, the junction contained 5 bases not matched to a gene. CDR3 length equals 17 residues. The V gene's germline CDR1 is LNHDA and CDR2 SQIVND (reference sequence). CDR3 region: CASSIGLGLAGYNEQFF. For the CDR3, the DNA is TGTGCCAGTAGTATAGGCCTCGGACTAGCGGGGTACAATGAGCAGTTCTTC.

The gene calls are TRBV7-3 and TRBJ2-7; weak D call: TRBD2 (5 bases). Germline V gene data show CDR1 as SGHTA and CDR2 as FQGTGA. V dropped 2 bases and J dropped 8 bases, with 16 bases sitting between them. CDR3 length: 14 residues. The chain's CDR3 is CASSLYGKEQKQYF. The CDR3 DNA sequence: TGTGCCAGCAGCTTATACGGGAAGGAACAGAAGCAGTACTTC.

To note about this clone: Since the CDR3 does not end with the conserved phenylalanine or tryptophan, this likely comes from a read error. The rearrangement links TRBV5-4 to TRBJ2-4; D might be TRBD2 (6 bases). Germline V gene sequence: CDR1 SGHNT, CDR2 YYREEE (reference sequence). The CDR3 extends over 13 amino acids. Trimming left V 5 bases short and J 8 bases short, with 14 bases between. CDR3 region: CASRYPGEDIQYL. As DNA, the CDR3 is TGTGCCAGCAGGTATCCGGGAGAAGACATTCAGTACCTC.

V usage is TRBV11-2 and J usage is TRBJ2-1; 7 nucleotides align to TRBD2. Germline V gives CDR1 SGHAT, CDR2 FQNNGV. The V and J ends lost 3 bases and 2 bases, in that order; junction bases with no gene match: 4. This CDR3 comprises 15 residues. The DNA for the CDR3 is TGTGCCAGCAGCTTTGAGCGGGAAGCCTACAATGAGCAGTTCTTC. This translates into CASSFEREAYNEQFF.

The V and J genes are TRBV27 and TRBJ2-7, with a tentative D call TRBD1 (6 bases). V was trimmed by 1 base and J by 3 bases, leaving 13 bases between them. Germline V gene data show CDR1 as MNHEY and CDR2 as SMNVEV (reference sequence). The CDR3 loop spans 15 amino acids. CDR3 amino acids: CASSLFWGLGYEQYF. Written as DNA, the CDR3 is TGTGCCAGCAGTTTATTTTGGGGGCTTGGCTACGAGCAGTACTTC.

The V and J genes are TRBV6-4 and TRBJ2-1, with TRBD2 matching over 8 bases. Looked up from germline, CDR1 is MRHNA and CDR2 is SNTAGT. The CDR3 is 14 residues long. The V segment lost 4 bases and the J segment 8 bases; nucleotides outside the gene matches: 7. Here the CDR3 reads CASSAGGPIHEQFF. The DNA of the CDR3 is TGTGCCAGCAGTGCGGGAGGGCCGATCCATGAGCAGTTCTTC.

Notes on this clone: The junction shows a germline mismatch at one end, possibly a read error. V usage is TRBV7-9 and J usage is TRBJ2-7, with D tentatively TRBD1 (6 bases). The CDR3 spans 16 residues. In germline, CDR1 is SEHNR, CDR2 FQNEAQ (reference sequence). Here the CDR3 DNA reads TGTGCCAGCAGCCCACCAAGGGGACATGCCTCCTACGAGCAGTGCTTC. This sequence encodes CASSPPRGHASYEQCF. The whole variable domain, filled in from reference TRBV7-9 and TRBJ2-7, reads DTGVSQNPRHKITKRGQNVTFRCDPISEHNRLYWYRQTLGQGPEFLTYFQNEAQLEKSRLLSDRFSAERPKGSFSTLEIQRTEQGDSAMYLCASSPPRGHASYEQCFGPGTRLTVT.

The chain recombines TRBV2 with TRBJ1-2, with a possible D match to TRBD1 (5 bases). V gave up 11 bases and J gave up 2 bases, with 15 bases separating them. The CDR3 consists of 13 residues. Germline-derived CDR1 and CDR2 are SNHLY and FYNNEI. The CDR3 nucleotides are TGTGCCTCCCGAGATCAGGGCAACTATGGCTACACCTTC. Amino acid sequence: CASRDQGNYGYTF.

In DNA form, the CDR3 reads TGCGCCAGCAGTTTATCGACTAGCGGGAGTGTCTACGAGCAGTACTTC. Encoded protein: CASSLSTSGSVYEQYF. This chain uses TRBV5-1 with TRBJ2-7; 12 bases line up with TRBD2. The CDR3 has 16 residues. The V segment lost 5 bases and the J segment 3 bases; nucleotides outside the gene matches: 9. Germline CDR1 is SGHRS and CDR2 is YFSETQ. Drawing the rest from reference TRBV5-1 and TRBJ2-7, the complete variable domain is KAGVTQTPRYLIKTRGQQVTLSCSPISGHRSVSWYQQTPGQGLQFLFEYFSETQRNKGNFPGRFSGRQFSNSRSEMNVSTLELGDSALYLCASSLSTSGSVYEQYFGPGTRLTVT.

This chain joins TRBV10-3 and TRBJ2-7, with a weak D call TRBD1 (5 bases). Trimming cost V 0 bases and J 4 bases, with 10 bases left between them. Per germline, CDR1 ENHRY and CDR2 SYGVKD. The CDR3 is made up of 14 amino acids. CDR3 loop: CAISESGVGYEQYF. For the CDR3, the DNA is TGTGCCATCAGTGAGTCAGGGGTGGGGTACGAGCAGTACTTC.

The chain uses TRBV10-2 and TRBJ2-7; maybe TRBD1 (5 bases). Germline V lookup: CDR1 WSHSY, CDR2 SAAADI. The CDR3 extends over 13 amino acids. Deletions cut 11 bases from V and 6 bases from J, with 20 bases between. The CDR3 reads CAALQGSGSEQYF. CDR3 DNA: TGCGCCGCCCTCCAGGGCTCCGGGTCCGAGCAGTACTTC.

The chain employs TRBV7-6 and TRBJ2-7, with a weak D call TRBD2 (6 bases). Looked up from germline, CDR1 is SGHVS and CDR2 is FNYEAQ. The CDR3 covers 12 residues. V was shortened by 5 bases and J by 4 bases, with 9 bases between the two germline ends. The CDR3 is CASSPGGYEQYF. The CDR3 region has the DNA TGTGCCAGCAGCCCAGGAGGGTACGAGCAGTACTTC.

This clone was seen a handful of times. The chain is built from TRBV28 and TRBJ2-7, with 7 bases aligning to TRBD1. Trimming at V came to 4 bases and at J to 5 bases, leaving 11 bases not matched to a gene. Germline values: CDR1 MDHEN, CDR2 SYDVKM. The CDR3 has 15 amino acids. DNA for the CDR3: TGTGCCAGCAGTTCCTCCGGGACAGATTACGACGAGCAGTACTTC. Residues: CASSSSGTDYDEQYF.

This chain links TRBV5-5 with TRBJ1-1, with 7 bases identical to TRBD1. V was clipped by 6 bases and J by 2 bases; unmatched bases: 10. The CDR3 is 15 residues long. Germline assignment: CDR1 SGHKS and CDR2 YYEKEE (reference sequence). CDR3 coding DNA: TGTGCCAGCAACTATCGGGACAGTTCAAACACTGAAGCTTTCTTT. Residues: CASNYRDSSNTEAFF.

The V call is TRBV19, the J call TRBJ2-2, with D perhaps matching TRBD1 (5 bases). Germline V gene sequence: CDR1 LNHDA, CDR2 SQIVND (reference sequence). V shed 1 base and J shed 9 bases, with 12 bases lying between them. The CDR3 totals 14 residues. The CDR3 DNA reads TGTGCCAGTAGTATAGCTTGGTCAGGGAGGGAGCTGTTTTTT. This encodes CASSIAWSGRELFF.

The CDR3 here is CAIRMGGETDTQYF. The CDR3, as DNA: TGTGCCATCAGGATGGGGGGTGAAACAGATACGCAGTATTTT. This chain connects TRBV10-3 to TRBJ2-3; tentative D call: TRBD2 (6 bases). The CDR3 contains 14 residues. Germline V lookup: CDR1 ENHRY, CDR2 SYGVKD. V shed 6 bases and J shed 3 bases, with 13 bases lying between them.

The chain links TRBV29-1 to TRBJ2-3; 7 bases align to TRBD2. The CDR3 is 14 amino acids. CDR1 is SQVTM, CDR2 ANQGSEA, per germline. Trimming took 4 bases from V and 6 from J; bases not matched to a gene: 10. Written as DNA, the CDR3 is TGCAGCGTTGGACTAGCCGTTGGTGGGGATACGCAGTATTTT. Protein product: CSVGLAVGGDTQYF.

This clone appeared once. The chain couples TRBV7-3 to TRBJ2-7, with D tentatively TRBD1 (5 bases). This CDR3 has 15 amino acids. The germline V and J ends were trimmed by 2 bases and 0 bases, with 11 bases remaining between them. CDR1 and CDR2 from the germline V gene are SGHTA and FQGTGA. The CDR3 sequence: CASSLEAGRSYEQYF. In DNA form, the CDR3 reads TGTGCCAGCAGCTTAGAGGCAGGGCGCTCCTACGAGCAGTACTTC.

CDR3 sequence reads: CASGEISTEAFF. The CDR3 bases are TGTGCCAGCGGGGAGATCTCCACTGAAGCTTTCTTT. This rearrangement joins TRBV2 to TRBJ1-1; no reliable D call. The CDR3 totals 12 residues. V lost 8 bases and J 4 bases, leaving 11 bases between the germline ends. Germline V gene sequence: CDR1 SNHLY, CDR2 FYNNEI.

V gene TRBV27 combines with J gene TRBJ2-7; 12 bases fit TRBD2. The CDR3 is 17 amino acids. In germline, CDR1 is MNHEY, CDR2 SMNVEV (reference sequence). The J segment lost 4 bases and the V segment lost 6 bases, leaving 13 bases of the junction unmatched. This CDR3 is CASSKTGTSGLAYEQYF. The CDR3 coding sequence is TGTGCCAGCAGCAAGACCGGGACTAGCGGGCTGGCATACGAGCAGTACTTC.

V and J are TRBV18 and TRBJ2-1, with 9 bases matching TRBD2. Germline-derived CDR1 and CDR2 are KGHSH and LQKENI. This CDR3 is 17 amino acids long. With V trimmed by 2 bases and J by 0 bases, 5 bases remained unmatched. CDR3 sequence (DNA): TGTGCCAGCTCACCATCTAGCGGGATAAGCTCCTACAATGAGCAGTTCTTC. Translated, it gives CASSPSSGISSYNEQFF.

The chain recombines TRBV4-1 with TRBJ2-2; 7 bases match TRBD2. Germline V gene sequence: CDR1 MGHRA, CDR2 YSYEKL. The CDR3 is 14 amino acids. V lost 7 bases to trimming and J lost 4 bases; unmatched junction nucleotides: 6. The CDR3 region is CASNPRGVTGELFF. The CDR3 DNA is TGCGCCAGCAACCCTCGGGGGGTCACCGGGGAGCTGTTTTTT.

The chain couples TRBV6-6 to TRBJ1-3, with 9 bases that match TRBD1. Germline lookup yields CDR1 MNHNY and CDR2 SVGAGI (reference sequence). The J segment lost 7 bases and the V segment lost 7 bases, leaving 5 bases of the junction unmatched. This CDR3 has 13 residues. In DNA form, the CDR3 reads TGTGCCAGCATTATGACAGGGGGGAACACCATATATTTT. As protein: CASIMTGGNTIYF.